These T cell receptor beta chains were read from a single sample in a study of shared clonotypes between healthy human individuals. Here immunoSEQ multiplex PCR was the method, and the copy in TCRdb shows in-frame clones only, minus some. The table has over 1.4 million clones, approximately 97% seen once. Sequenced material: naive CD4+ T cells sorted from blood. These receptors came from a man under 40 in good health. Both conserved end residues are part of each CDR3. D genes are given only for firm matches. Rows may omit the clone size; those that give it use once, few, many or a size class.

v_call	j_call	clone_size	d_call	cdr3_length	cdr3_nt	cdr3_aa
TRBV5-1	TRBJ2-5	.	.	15	TGCGCCAGCAGCTCGGCCCGGGGCCTCCAAGAGACCCAGTACTTC	CASSSARGLQETQYF
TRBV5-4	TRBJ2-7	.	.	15	TGTGCCAGCAGCTTGGGGACCAGGAGAGACCACGAGCAGTACTTC	CASSLGTRRDHEQYF
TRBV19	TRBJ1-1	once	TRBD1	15	TGTGCCAGTAGCGTGACAGGGGGAGGGCACACTGAAGCTTTCTTT	CASSVTGGGHTEAFF
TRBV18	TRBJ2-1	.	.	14	TGTGCCAGCTCACCTAGGATAACCTACAATGAGCAGTTCTTC	CASSPRITYNEQFF
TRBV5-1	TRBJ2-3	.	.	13	TGCGCCAGCAGCTTGGAAGGGACAAAGGCGCAGTATTTT	CASSLEGTKAQYF
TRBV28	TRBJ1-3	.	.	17	TGTGCCAGCAGTGACTACGGGACACCAGTCTCTGGAAACACCATATATTTT	CASSDYGTPVSGNTIYF
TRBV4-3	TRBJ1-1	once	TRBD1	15	TGCGCCAGCAGCAGGGGTCCGGACAGGGCCACTGAAGCTTTCTTT	CASSRGPDRATEAFF
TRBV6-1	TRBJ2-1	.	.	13	TGTGCCAGCAGTGGTTGGACCAGCGATGAGCAGTTCTTC	CASSGWTSDEQFF
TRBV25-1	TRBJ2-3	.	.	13	TGTGCCAGCAGTGACCTCGACACAGATACGCAGTATTTT	CASSDLDTDTQYF
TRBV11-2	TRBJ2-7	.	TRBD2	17	TGTGCCAGCAGCCTGACTAGCGGGAGGATAGGATCCTACGAGCAGTACTTC	CASSLTSGRIGSYEQYF
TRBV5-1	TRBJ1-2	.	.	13	TGCGCCAGCAGCTTGGCTGACAGTTATGGCTACACCTTC	CASSLADSYGYTF
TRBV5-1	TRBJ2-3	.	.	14	TGCGCCAGCAGCTCCTGGGAACCCGAAGATACGCAGTATTTT	CASSSWEPEDTQYF
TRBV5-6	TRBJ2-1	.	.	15	TGTGCCAGCAGCTTGGTTGGAGGGCCCTACAATGAGCAGTTCTTC	CASSLVGGPYNEQFF